The present T cell receptor beta chain was sequenced within a study of T cell responses to AZD1222 COVID-19 vaccine. Study-level points and caveats: Regions left unmutated in variants are reportedly the target of nearly half of spike-specific TCRs. The study identified only a handful of AZD1222 recipients as seropositive at baseline.

Here immunoSEQ multiplex PCR was the method, and the copy in TCRdb shows in-frame clones only, minus some. The sample has roughly 150,000 clones, roughly 92% seen once. As regards this clone: Its antigen is unknown.

Trimming removed 6 bases at V and 3 bases at J, with 12 bases between. CDR1 SQVTM and CDR2 ANQGSEA come from the germline V gene. This CDR3 has 13 amino acids. This receptor was taken from an adult who received the AZD1222 COVID-19 vaccine. The gene calls are TRBV29-1 and TRBJ2-1; possibly TRBD2 for D (5 bases). The sequences come from peripheral blood, collected 28 days after the second AZD1222 dose. CDR3 nucleotides: TGCAGCGTACAACCGGCGGGCTACAATGAGCAGTTCTTC. Protein product: CSVQPAGYNEQFF.